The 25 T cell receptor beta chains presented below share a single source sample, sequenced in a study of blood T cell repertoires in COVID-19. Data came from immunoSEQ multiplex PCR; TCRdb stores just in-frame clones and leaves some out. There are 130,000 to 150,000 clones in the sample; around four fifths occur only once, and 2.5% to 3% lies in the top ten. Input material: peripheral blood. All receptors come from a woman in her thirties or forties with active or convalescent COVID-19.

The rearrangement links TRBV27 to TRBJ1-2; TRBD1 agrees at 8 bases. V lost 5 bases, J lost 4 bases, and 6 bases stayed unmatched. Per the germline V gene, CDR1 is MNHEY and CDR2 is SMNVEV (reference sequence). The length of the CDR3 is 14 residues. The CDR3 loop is CASSTNRGGYGYTF. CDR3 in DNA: TGTGCCAGCAGTACCAACAGGGGGGGCTATGGCTACACCTTC.

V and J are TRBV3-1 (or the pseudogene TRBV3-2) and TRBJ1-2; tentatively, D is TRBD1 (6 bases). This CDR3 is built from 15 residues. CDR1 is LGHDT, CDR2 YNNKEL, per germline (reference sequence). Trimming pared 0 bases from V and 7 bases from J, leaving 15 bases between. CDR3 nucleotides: TGTGCCAGCAGCCAAGATGCAACAGGGCACGGTGGCTACACCTTC. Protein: CASSQDATGHGGYTF.

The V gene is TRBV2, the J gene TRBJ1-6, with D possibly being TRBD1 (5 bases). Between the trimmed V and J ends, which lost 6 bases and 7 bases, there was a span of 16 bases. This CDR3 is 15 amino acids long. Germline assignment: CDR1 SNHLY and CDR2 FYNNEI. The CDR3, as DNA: TGTGCCAGCAGGGGCTCGGGGGTAGGCAATTCACCCCTCCACTTT. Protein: CASRGSGVGNSPLHF.

CDR3 region: CASSEVSGLAKNIQYF. CDR3 sequence (DNA): TGCGCCAGCAGTGAGGTATCAGGTCTAGCCAAAAACATTCAGTACTTC. The rearrangement links TRBV10-1 to TRBJ2-4; D call uncertain. CDR3 length: 16 amino acids. In germline, CDR1 is WNHNN, CDR2 SYGVQD (reference sequence). V lost 2 bases, J lost 0 bases, and 11 bases lay in between.

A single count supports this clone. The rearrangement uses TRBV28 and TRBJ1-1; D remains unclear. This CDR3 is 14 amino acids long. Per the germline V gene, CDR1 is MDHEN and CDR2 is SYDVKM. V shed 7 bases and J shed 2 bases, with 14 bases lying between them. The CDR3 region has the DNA TGTGCCAGCACCCTTGGCAGTCCTAACACTGAAGCTTTCTTT. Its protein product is CASTLGSPNTEAFF.

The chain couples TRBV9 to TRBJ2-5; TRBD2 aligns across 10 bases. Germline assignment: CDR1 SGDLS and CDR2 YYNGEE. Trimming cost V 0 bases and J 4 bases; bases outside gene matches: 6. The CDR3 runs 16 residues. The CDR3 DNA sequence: TGTGCCAGCAGCGTAGAGTCAGCGGGGGGGCCAGAGACCCAGTACTTC. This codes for CASSVESAGGPETQYF.

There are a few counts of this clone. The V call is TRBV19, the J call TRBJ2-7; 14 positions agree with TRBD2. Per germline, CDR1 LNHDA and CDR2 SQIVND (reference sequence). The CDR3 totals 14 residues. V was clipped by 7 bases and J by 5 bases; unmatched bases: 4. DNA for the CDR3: TGTGCCAGTACCAAGGGACTAGCGGGAGACGAGCAGTACTTC. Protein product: CASTKGLAGDEQYF.

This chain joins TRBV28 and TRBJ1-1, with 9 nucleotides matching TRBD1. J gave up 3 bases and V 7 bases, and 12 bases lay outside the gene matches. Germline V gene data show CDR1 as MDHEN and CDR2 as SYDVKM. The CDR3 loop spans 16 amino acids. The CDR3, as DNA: TGTGCCAGCACGCCCTGGGGACAGGGATTCTACACTGAAGCTTTCTTT. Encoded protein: CASTPWGQGFYTEAFF.

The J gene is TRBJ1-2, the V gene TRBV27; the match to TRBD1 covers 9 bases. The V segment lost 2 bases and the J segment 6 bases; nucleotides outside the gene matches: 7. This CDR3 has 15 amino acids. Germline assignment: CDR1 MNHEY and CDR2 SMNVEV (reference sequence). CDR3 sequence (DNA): TGTGCCAGCAGTTTACAGTATACAGGGGGCGATGGCTACACCTTC. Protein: CASSLQYTGGDGYTF.

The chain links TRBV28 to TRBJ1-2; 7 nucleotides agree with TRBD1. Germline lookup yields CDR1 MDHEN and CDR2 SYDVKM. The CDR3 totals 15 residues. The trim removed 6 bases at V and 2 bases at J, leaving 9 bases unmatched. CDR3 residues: CASSINKQGNYGYTF. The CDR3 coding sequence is TGTGCCAGCAGCATCAATAAACAGGGGAACTATGGCTACACCTTC.

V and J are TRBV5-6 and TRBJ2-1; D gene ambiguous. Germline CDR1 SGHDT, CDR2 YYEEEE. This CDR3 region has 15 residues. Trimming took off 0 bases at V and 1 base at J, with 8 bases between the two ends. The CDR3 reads CASSLVETSYNEQFF. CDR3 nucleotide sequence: TGTGCCAGCAGCTTGGTCGAGACATCCTACAATGAGCAGTTCTTC.

In DNA form, the CDR3 reads TGCGCCAGCAGCTTGGCCGGACAGGGGGTCTCCTACGAGCAGTACTTC. It translates to CASSLAGQGVSYEQYF. J is TRBJ2-7 and V is TRBV5-1; TRBD1 agrees at 10 bases. The CDR3 length is 16 residues. J was trimmed by 0 bases and V by 0 bases; bases with no gene match: 3. CDR1 and CDR2 from the germline V gene are SGHRS and YFSETQ.

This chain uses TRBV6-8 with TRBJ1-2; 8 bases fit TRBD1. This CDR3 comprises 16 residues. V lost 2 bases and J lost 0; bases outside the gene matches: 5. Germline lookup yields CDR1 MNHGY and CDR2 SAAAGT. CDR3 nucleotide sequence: TGTGCCAGCAGTTACGGGACAGGCGAACCTAACTATGGCTACACCTTC. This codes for CASSYGTGEPNYGYTF.

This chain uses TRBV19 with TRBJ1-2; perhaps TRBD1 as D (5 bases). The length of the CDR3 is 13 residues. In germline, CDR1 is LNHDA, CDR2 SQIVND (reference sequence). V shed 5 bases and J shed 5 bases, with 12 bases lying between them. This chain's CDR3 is CASSPIQGYGYTF. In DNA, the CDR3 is TGTGCCAGTAGTCCCATTCAGGGTTATGGCTACACCTTC.

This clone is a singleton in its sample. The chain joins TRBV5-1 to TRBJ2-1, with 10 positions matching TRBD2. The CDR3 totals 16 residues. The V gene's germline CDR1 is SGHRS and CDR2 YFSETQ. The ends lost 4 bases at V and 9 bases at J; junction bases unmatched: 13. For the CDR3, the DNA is TGCGCCAGCAGCCTCGGGACTAGCGTATTACAAACTGAGCAGTTCTTC. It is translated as CASSLGTSVLQTEQFF.

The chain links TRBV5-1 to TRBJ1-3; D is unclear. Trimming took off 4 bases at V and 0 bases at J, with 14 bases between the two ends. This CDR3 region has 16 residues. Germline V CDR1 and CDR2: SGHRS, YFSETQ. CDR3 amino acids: CASSPTIARSGNTIYF. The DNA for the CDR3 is TGCGCCAGCAGCCCGACGATAGCACGCTCTGGAAACACCATATATTTT.

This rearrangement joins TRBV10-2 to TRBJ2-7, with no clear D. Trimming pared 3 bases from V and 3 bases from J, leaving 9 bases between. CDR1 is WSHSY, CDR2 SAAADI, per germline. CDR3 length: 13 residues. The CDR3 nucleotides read TGCGCCAGCAGTGACCCCCCTAACTACGAGCAGTACTTC. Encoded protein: CASSDPPNYEQYF.

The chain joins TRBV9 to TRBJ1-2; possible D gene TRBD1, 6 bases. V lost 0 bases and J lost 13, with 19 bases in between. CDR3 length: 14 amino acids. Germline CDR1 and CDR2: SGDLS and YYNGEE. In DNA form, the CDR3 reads TGTGCCAGCAGCGTAGGGACAGACCAACTACCGGGCACCTTC. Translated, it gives CASSVGTDQLPGTF.

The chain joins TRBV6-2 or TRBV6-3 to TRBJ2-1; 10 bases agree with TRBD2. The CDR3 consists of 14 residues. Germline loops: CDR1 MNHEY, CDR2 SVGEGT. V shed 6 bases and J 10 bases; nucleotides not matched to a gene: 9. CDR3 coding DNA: TGTGCCAGCAGCAGCCTAGCGGGAGATGAGGAGCAGTTCTTC. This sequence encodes CASSSLAGDEEQFF.

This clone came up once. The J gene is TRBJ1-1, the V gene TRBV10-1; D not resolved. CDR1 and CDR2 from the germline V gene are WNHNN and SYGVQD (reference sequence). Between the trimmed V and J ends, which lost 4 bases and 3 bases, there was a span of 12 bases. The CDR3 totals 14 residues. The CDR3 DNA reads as TGCGCCAGCAGTGGGCCCCGCGGGGACACTGAAGCTTTCTTT. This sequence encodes CASSGPRGDTEAFF.

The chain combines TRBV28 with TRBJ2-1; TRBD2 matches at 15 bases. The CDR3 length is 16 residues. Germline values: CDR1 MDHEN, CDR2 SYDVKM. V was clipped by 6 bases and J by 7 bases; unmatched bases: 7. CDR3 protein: CASSLLGLAGGNEQFF. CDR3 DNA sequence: TGTGCCAGCAGCTTACTCGGACTAGCGGGGGGGAATGAGCAGTTCTTC.

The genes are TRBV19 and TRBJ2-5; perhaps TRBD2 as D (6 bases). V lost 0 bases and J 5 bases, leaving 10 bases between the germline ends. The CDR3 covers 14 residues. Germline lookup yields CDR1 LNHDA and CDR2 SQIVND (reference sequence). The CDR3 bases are TGTGCCAGTAGTATAGATGGGGAGGAGGAGACCCAGTACTTC. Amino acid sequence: CASSIDGEEETQYF.

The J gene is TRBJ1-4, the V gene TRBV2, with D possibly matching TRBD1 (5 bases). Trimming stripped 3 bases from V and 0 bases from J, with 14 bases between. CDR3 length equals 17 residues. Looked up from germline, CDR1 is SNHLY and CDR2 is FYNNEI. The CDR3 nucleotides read TGTGCCAGCAGTGACGAGACAGCCGAGCCAACTAATGAAAAACTGTTTTTT. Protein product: CASSDETAEPTNEKLFF. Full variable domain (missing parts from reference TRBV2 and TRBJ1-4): EPEVTQTPSHQVTQMGQEVILRCVPISNHLYFYWYRQILGQKVEFLVSFYNNEISEKSEIFDDQFSVERPDGSNFTLKIRSTKLEDSAMYFCASSDETAEPTNEKLFFGSGTQLSVL.

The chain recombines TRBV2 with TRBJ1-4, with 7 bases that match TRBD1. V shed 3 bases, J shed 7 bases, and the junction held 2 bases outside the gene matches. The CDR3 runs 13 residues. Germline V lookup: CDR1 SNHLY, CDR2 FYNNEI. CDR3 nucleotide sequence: TGTGCCAGCAGTGATGGGACAGTTGAAAAACTGTTTTTT. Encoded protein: CASSDGTVEKLFF.

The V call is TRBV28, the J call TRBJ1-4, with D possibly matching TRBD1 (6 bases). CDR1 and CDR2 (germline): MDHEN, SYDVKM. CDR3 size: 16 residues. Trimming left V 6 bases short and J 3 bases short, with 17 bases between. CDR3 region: CASRLWGRVSNEKLFF. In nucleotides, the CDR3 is TGTGCCAGCAGACTTTGGGGGCGCGTTTCTAATGAAAAACTGTTTTTT.